The next 8 T cell receptor beta chains were all read from a single sample in a study of T cell changes during pregnancy in multiple sclerosis. The method was immunoSEQ multiplex PCR; TCRdb's version includes in-frame clones alone and lacks a portion of them. The sample gives tens of thousands of clones, around 93% of which show up once; less than 2.5% is in the top ten. The sample in question was peripheral blood, obtained in the third trimester of pregnancy. These receptors were obtained from a female donor with multiple sclerosis, enrolled in a pregnancy study.

The gene calls are TRBV11-2 and TRBJ2-7; D perhaps matches TRBD1 (6 bases). V was shortened by 5 bases and J by 5 bases, with 10 bases between the two germline ends. Germline CDR1 reads SGHAT; CDR2 reads FQNNGV. CDR3 length equals 12 residues. In nucleotides, the CDR3 is TGTGCCAGCAGCGCCAGGGGAGACGAGCAGTACTTC. Protein: CASSARGDEQYF.

This sequence joins TRBV7-2 and TRBJ2-7; D is perhaps TRBD2 (5 bases). Germline V gene sequence: CDR1 SGHTA, CDR2 FQGNSA. This CDR3 comprises 14 residues. The V and J ends lost 1 base and 1 base respectively, with 8 bases between them. Here the CDR3 reads CASSLDAGSYEQYF. In nucleotides, the CDR3 is TGTGCCAGCAGCTTAGATGCGGGTTCCTACGAGCAGTACTTC. The full variable domain, with the rest looked up from reference TRBV7-2 and TRBJ2-7, is GAGVSQSPSNKVTEKGKDVELRCDPISGHTALYWYRQSLGQGLEFLIYFQGNSAPDKSGLPSDRFSAERTGGSVSTLTIQRTQQEDSAVYLCASSLDAGSYEQYFGPGTRLTVT.

The J gene is TRBJ2-6, the V gene TRBV5-1, with unresolved D. Trimming removed 0 bases from V and 0 bases from J, with 7 bases in between. This CDR3 is 16 amino acids long. CDR1 is SGHRS and CDR2 is YFSETQ in the germline V gene. The CDR3 nucleotides read TGCGCCAGCAGCTTGGTGGTCAGCTCTGGGGCCAACGTCCTGACTTTC. Translation: CASSLVVSSGANVLTF.

The rearrangement uses TRBV28 and TRBJ2-1; 13 bases agree with TRBD2. Per the germline V gene, CDR1 is MDHEN and CDR2 is SYDVKM. The J segment lost 9 bases and the V segment lost 6 bases, leaving 8 bases of the junction unmatched. This CDR3 spans 15 amino acids. CDR3 sequence (DNA): TGTGCCAGCAGCCGAGGGACTAGCGGGACCCCTGAGCAGTTCTTC. Encoded protein: CASSRGTSGTPEQFF.

The chain couples TRBV5-6 to TRBJ2-7; D unclear. Germline CDR1 is SGHDT and CDR2 is YYEEEE. The V gene lost 0 bases and the J gene lost 0 bases, with 7 bases spanning the gap. The CDR3 consists of 14 residues. The CDR3 sequence: CASSLGRSSYEQYF. The CDR3 bases are TGTGCCAGCAGCTTGGGACGGAGCTCCTACGAGCAGTACTTC.

The V and J genes are TRBV4-1 and TRBJ2-1, with D tentatively TRBD1 (6 bases). V was pared by 1 base and J by 3 bases, with 7 bases between. This CDR3 has 14 amino acids. Germline CDR1 MGHRA, CDR2 YSYEKL. The CDR3 reads CASSQVQGYNEQFF. In nucleotides, the CDR3 is TGCGCCAGCAGCCAAGTACAGGGCTACAATGAGCAGTTCTTC.

In its sample, this clone was seen once. The rearrangement uses TRBV30 and TRBJ2-4; 14 bases match TRBD2. CDR3 length: 18 residues. The V segment lost 4 bases and the J segment 6 bases; nucleotides outside the gene matches: 14. Germline CDR1 is GTSNPN and CDR2 is SVGIG (reference sequence). CDR3 bases: TGTGCCTGGACGAGCCATCTAGGGACTAGCGGGAGAAGAAACATTCAGTACTTC. Residues: CAWTSHLGTSGRRNIQYF.

The chain uses TRBV5-6 and TRBJ2-6, with a weak D call TRBD2 (6 bases). Trimming shortened V by 4 bases and J by 0 bases, and 8 bases separated the two germline ends. The CDR3 spans 15 residues. The germline CDR1 and CDR2 sequences are SGHDT and YYEEEE. CDR3 protein: CASSPGDSGANVLTF. The CDR3, as DNA: TGTGCCAGCAGCCCGGGGGACTCTGGGGCCAACGTCCTGACTTTC.